These T cell receptor beta chains were read from a single sample in a study of blood T cell repertoires in COVID-19. The data were produced by immunoSEQ multiplex PCR, yet TCRdb's version contains in-frame clones alone and is incomplete. This sample has about 64,000 clones, with roughly four fifths found just once. Input material: peripheral blood. The source is a man at least 80 years old with acute or convalescent COVID-19. The CDR3 runs from the conserved cysteine through the conserved F or W. The D gene is left open where the match is weak. Expanded clones are given a class, and other clones once, few, many or no size at all.

NA	NA	TRBJ2-5	TRBV7-9	TGTGCCAGCAGCCCATCCGGACAGCAAATGGAGACCCAGTACTTC	CASSPSGQQMETQYF
NA	NA	TRBJ2-3	TRBV2	TGTGCCAGTACCCCAGAGGGCACAGATACGCAGTATTTT	CASTPEGTDTQYF
NA	NA	TRBJ1-6	TRBV3-1/TRBV3-2	TGTGCCAGCAGCCACCAGGGCCGGTCACCCCTCCACTTT	CASSHQGRSPLHF
NA	TRBD1	TRBJ1-2	TRBV2	TGTGCCAGCAGAAGACAGGGCCGCAGCTATGGCTACACCTTC	CASRRQGRSYGYTF
NA	TRBD1	TRBJ2-1	TRBV24-1	TGTGCCACCAGTGATTTGCGGACAGGGAAAGACGAGCAGTTCTTC	CATSDLRTGKDEQFF
NA	TRBD1	TRBJ1-6	TRBV27	TGTGCCAGCAGTCTACAGGGGGTGTTTAATTCACCCCTCCACTTT	CASSLQGVFNSPLHF
NA	TRBD1	TRBJ1-2	TRBV4-1	TGCGCCAGCAGCCAACGAGACGGGACAGGTACTCGATCTAACTATGGCTACACCTTC	CASSQRDGTGTRSNYGYTF
few	NA	TRBJ1-2	TRBV19	TGTGCCAGTAGTGAAGCGGGGCTCGCGTCCTTTAACTATGGCTACACCTTC	CASSEAGLASFNYGYTF
once	TRBD2	TRBJ2-7	TRBV4-1	TGCGCCAGCAGCCAACCTAGCGGGGAATACGAGCAGTACTTC	CASSQPSGEYEQYF
NA	TRBD1	TRBJ1-4	TRBV2	TGTGCCAGTACTGACAGGGCCGCAACTAATGAAAAACTGTTTTTT	CASTDRAATNEKLFF
once	TRBD1	TRBJ1-1	TRBV6-5	TGTGCCAGCAGCCCCGTGGGGACAGTGAACACTGAAGCTTTCTTT	CASSPVGTVNTEAFF
NA	TRBD1	TRBJ1-2	TRBV4-1	TGCGCCAGCAGCCAAGACAGGGGGCCCAACTATGGCTACACCTTC	CASSQDRGPNYGYTF
NA	TRBD1	TRBJ1-5	TRBV6-5	TGTGCCAGCAGGGGGACAGGGAATCAGCCCCAGCATTTT	CASRGTGNQPQHF
NA	TRBD1	TRBJ2-7	TRBV4-1	TGCGCCAGCAGCCGGACAGGGGGAGTATACGAGCAGTACTTC	CASSRTGGVYEQYF
NA	NA	TRBJ1-4	TRBV12-3/TRBV12-4	TGTGCCAGCAGATATAATGAAAAACTGTTTTTT	CASRYNEKLFF
NA	NA	TRBJ2-7	TRBV21-1	TGTGCCGGCAGCCGGCTTCTACAGGGAGCCTACGAGCAGTACTTC	CAGSRLLQGAYEQYF
NA	NA	TRBJ1-1	TRBV6-5	TGTGCCAGCAGTTATTCTAGGACAACCAAGGGTAGGGCTTTCTTT	CASSYSRTTKGRAFF
once	NA	TRBJ2-1	TRBV18	TGTGCCAGCTCCCACCCCCGCCAGTATGGTATTAATGAGCAGTTCTTC	CASSHPRQYGINEQFF
NA	NA	TRBJ2-7	TRBV9	TGTGCCAGCAGCCCCCGCGATCCGGGCTACGAGCAGTACTTC	CASSPRDPGYEQYF
NA	NA	TRBJ1-2	TRBV7-2	TGTGCCAGCAGCTTAAACCCGACATTC	CASSLNPTF
NA	TRBD1	TRBJ1-2	TRBV9	TGTGCCAGCAGCCCTTACGAACAGGGGCCCTCGGGCTACACCTTC	CASSPYEQGPSGYTF
once	NA	TRBJ2-7	TRBV7-9	TGTGCCAGCAGCTGGAGGGGCGGCGAGCAGTACTTC	CASSWRGGEQYF
NA	TRBD2	TRBJ2-2	TRBV5-1	TGCGCCAGCAGCTTGAGAGCTGGGACTAGCGGGAGCACCGGGGAGCTGTTTTTT	CASSLRAGTSGSTGELFF
NA	NA	TRBJ1-6	TRBV19	TGTGCCAGCCATAACCCCGGTTCACCCCTCCACTTT	CASHNPGSPLHF
once	NA	TRBJ2-1	TRBV6-4	TGTGCCAGCAGTGACTCTGGGGGAGGAGCCCTCGAGAGTGAGCAGTTCTTC	CASSDSGGGALESEQFF
NA	NA	TRBJ1-6	TRBV5-1	TGCGCCAGCAGCGTCGAGACAAGGTCGGCTAATTCACCCCTCCACTTT	CASSVETRSANSPLHF
NA	NA	TRBJ1-2	TRBV6-6	TGTGCCAGCAGTTACTCGAGGCAGCAGGGCTACACCTTC	CASSYSRQQGYTF
NA	NA	TRBJ2-1	TRBV7-2	TGTGCCAGCAGCTTAGGAAGCTTGAGCACCGGGGGTGAGCAGTTCTTC	CASSLGSLSTGGEQFF
NA	NA	TRBJ2-2	TRBV30	TGTGCCTGGACAGACAGGGAGGACACCGGGGAGCTGTTTTTT	CAWTDREDTGELFF
NA	NA	TRBJ2-2	TRBV5-1	TGCGCCAGCAGCCTCCGGGGGACAGCCATCACCGGGGAGCTGTTTTTT	CASSLRGTAITGELFF
NA	TRBD2	TRBJ2-5	TRBV10-3	TGTGCCATCAGTGAGGCTAGCGGGGAAGGAGAGACCCAGTACTTC	CAISEASGEGETQYF
once	NA	TRBJ1-2	TRBV6-1	TGTGCCAGCAGTGAAGGAGGATTTAACTATGGCTACACCTTC	CASSEGGFNYGYTF
once	NA	TRBJ1-1	TRBV5-1	TGCGCCAGCAGCCCCGACGGGCGCAGGGCGAACACTGAAGCTTTCTTT	CASSPDGRRANTEAFF
NA	NA	TRBJ1-1	TRBV10-3	TGTGCCATCAAGCCCCTGCCAACAGAGGGAAGTGGTGAAGCTTTCTTT	CAIKPLPTEGSGEAFF
NA	TRBD1	TRBJ1-1	TRBV12-3/TRBV12-4	TGTGCCAGCAGTCGGACAGGGGGGACTGAAGCTTTCTTT	CASSRTGGTEAFF
NA	TRBD2	TRBJ2-5	TRBV7-9	TGTGCCAGCAGCTTGGGCGGGGGAAGGAAAGAGACCCAGTACTTC	CASSLGGGRKETQYF
NA	TRBD1	TRBJ1-1	TRBV18	TGTGCCAGCTCACCACCCAGCAGGGGGAGGTTCACTGAAGCTTTCTTT	CASSPPSRGRFTEAFF
NA	TRBD1	TRBJ1-5	TRBV6-6	TGTGCCAGCAGGAACCCGGGACAGAATCAGCCCCAGCATTTT	CASRNPGQNQPQHF
NA	NA	TRBJ2-3	TRBV2	TGTGCCAGCAGTGACAAAGGACTGAACACAGATACGCAGTATTTT	CASSDKGLNTDTQYF
NA	TRBD1	TRBJ1-2	TRBV13	TGTGCCAGCAGCAACAGGGGCTATGGCTACACCTTC	CASSNRGYGYTF
NA	NA	TRBJ2-1	TRBV3-1/TRBV3-2	TGTGCCAGCAGCCAAGGGGCAGGGCCGCTCAATGAGCAGTTCTTC	CASSQGAGPLNEQFF
NA	NA	TRBJ1-1	TRBV6-1	TGTGCCAGCAGTGAAGAGTTAGACAGGTTGAACACTGAAGCTTTCTTT	CASSEELDRLNTEAFF
NA	NA	TRBJ1-5	TRBV7-8	TGTGCCAGCAGCTTAGCGCATAGAGACTTTAGCAATCAGCCCCAGCATTTT	CASSLAHRDFSNQPQHF
NA	NA	TRBJ1-2	TRBV13	TGTGCCAGCAGCGCCTCACAGCATAACTATGGCTACACCTTC	CASSASQHNYGYTF
NA	NA	TRBJ2-2	TRBV7-2	TGTGCCGGCAGCTTATCCCGCACCGGGGAGCTGTTTTTT	CAGSLSRTGELFF
NA	TRBD1	TRBJ1-2	TRBV20-1	TGCAGCCAAACAGGGGGTCATGGCTACACCTTC	CSQTGGHGYTF
NA	NA	TRBJ2-7	TRBV10-3	TGTGCCATCAGTGAGCCACTGACAGGCGCCCGAACCTACGAGCAGTACTTC	CAISEPLTGARTYEQYF